In this sample, the clone carrying this T cell receptor beta chain turned up a few times. Its antigen remains unidentified. Use of 60 Vbeta and 13 Jbeta primers characterized the PCR. Measured with immunoSEQ multiplex PCR; TCRdb has only the in-frame clones, and not every one. The table includes 100,000 or so clones, roughly 70% detected once. After removal of 4 bases from V and 6 bases from J, the junction contained 8 bases not matched to a gene. This CDR3 is 15 amino acids long. CDR1 and CDR2 from the germline V gene are ENHRY and SYGVKD. This entry belongs to a study of cytomegalovirus exposure and HLA in healthy donors. Study-wide results and caveats: Some V segments (TRBV6-2 and TRBV6-3 among them) were excluded as indistinguishable. Earlier analysis found most TCR beta V segments productive about 87% or about 30% of the time. Per published accounts, TCR beta sequences correctly predicted the HLA-A and HLA-B alleles of most subjects.

This chain joins TRBV10-3 and TRBJ1-4; 7 bases match TRBD1. Input material: PBMCs. The sequence derives from a man between 45 and 60 years old in good health and CMV-seronegative. Here the CDR3 reads CAISGGTEEHEKLFF. Here the CDR3 DNA reads TGTGCCATCAGTGGGGGGACAGAAGAGCATGAAAAACTGTTTTTT.